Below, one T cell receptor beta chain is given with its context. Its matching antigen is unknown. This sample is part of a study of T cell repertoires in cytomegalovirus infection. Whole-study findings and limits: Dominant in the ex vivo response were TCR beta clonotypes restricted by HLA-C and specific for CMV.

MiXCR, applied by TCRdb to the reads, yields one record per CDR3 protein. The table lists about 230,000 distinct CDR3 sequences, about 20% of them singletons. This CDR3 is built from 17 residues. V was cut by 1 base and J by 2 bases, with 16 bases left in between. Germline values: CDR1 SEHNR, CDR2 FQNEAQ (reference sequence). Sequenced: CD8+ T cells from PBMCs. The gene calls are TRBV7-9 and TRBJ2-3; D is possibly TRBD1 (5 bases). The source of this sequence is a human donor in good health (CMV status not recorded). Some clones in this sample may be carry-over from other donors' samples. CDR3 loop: CASSLETFGAPTDTQYF. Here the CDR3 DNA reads TGTGCCAGCAGCTTAGAGACTTTTGGGGCCCCCACAGATACGCAGTATTTT.